This TCR beta chain was recorded in a study of glioma-infiltrating T cells (dated by TCRdb to 2016 to 2017). Broadly, across the study: The low-grade gliomas were WHO grade II oligodendrogliomas or astrocytomas, while the glioblastomas were WHO grade IV tumors sampled at initial diagnosis rather than at recurrent diagnosis. Before surgery, glioma patients were given dexamethasone for six or fewer days. For blood libraries, the target was roughly 4- to 10-fold sequencing coverage of 1 million or so peripheral T cells. Glioma tissue, non-neoplastic brain tissue and matched peripheral blood mononuclear cells were used as sources from which TCR alpha- and beta-chain repertoires were sequenced. To measure how far tissue and blood T-cell populations diverged, each tissue-infiltrating repertoire was compared against the peripheral blood repertoire of the same patient. The paired cohort was made up of three low-grade glioma patients, several primary glioblastoma patients and three non-glioma patients who contributed non-neoplastic brain tissue.

Overall results and qualifications from the work: Group comparisons were based on small numbers of patients: three non-neoplastic, three low-grade glioma and eight or nine glioblastoma patients. Only a very small number of CDR3 sequences turned up in both tissue and blood, a result put down to high CDR3 diversity combined with limited sampling. In non-neoplastic patients, VJ-independent divergence between tissue and blood fell below expectation, whereas in all gliomas, and especially in low-grade gliomas, the divergence rose above expectation. Patients with low tissue-blood divergence were marked by a signature set of shared blood CDR3 motifs, and this signature set was depleted in highly divergent patients.

Immediately after resection, surgical brain or tumor specimens were cryofrozen in liquid nitrogen, with peripheral blood cells collected concurrently. TCR alpha and beta CDR3 regions were amplified with the iRepertoire nested amplicon-rescue multiplex PCR (arm-PCR) platform from RNA. One-step reverse transcription and amplification used roughly 100-450 ng of tissue mRNA or PBMC total RNA as input. After bead purification, a secondary multiplex PCR added Illumina adapters, and libraries were gel-purified between 200 and 400 bp. The libraries contained internal 6-nucleotide barcodes that were used for demultiplexing. Sequencing of libraries was performed on an Illumina MiSeq with 2x220 or 2x250 nucleotide paired-end reads. The paper's processing steps were these. Paired reads were merged using FLASH 1.2.11 and were aligned to the GRCh37 human genome using BWA-MEM, after which TRA and TRB reads were extracted. An IMGT-derived reference of cassette sequences and CDR3 motifs, with pseudogenes included, was used for V and J assignment. Reads were translated in three frames, and productive CDR3s were defined as those with a C...FGXG motif and no stop codons. Unique combinations of V-J cassette pair and CDR3 amino acid sequence were defined as clonotypes. Reads were filtered by Hamming distance, thresholded by each sample's sequence error rate in mapped regions. TCRdb handled the public reads itself, with Q25 trimming in fastp and clone calling in MiXCR, and kept productive beta chains. Each record represents a unique CDR3 protein, reported with the most common genes and DNA among its rows. The V and J calls were determined by TCRdb, not by the authors. This sample holds more than 350,000 distinct CDR3 sequences; roughly two fifths were observed only once. The ten largest clones add up to approximately 12% of the sample.

The germline V gene yields MNHNS for CDR1 and SASEGT for CDR2. There are 13 amino acids in the CDR3, from cysteine to phenylalanine inclusive. The entry retains the CDR3 DNA only, 39 bases that are in frame from base 1. At the junction V is shortened by 3 bases and J by 6 bases, with 11 bases in between. This clonotype was counted at least ten times. Its antigen is unknown. No base quality values were provided; no much bigger clone lies one nucleotide off. The receptor chain draws on TRBV6-1 and TRBJ1-2, with TRBD1 perhaps the D gene, on 5 matching bases. This receptor was taken from a human donor with low-grade glioma or glioblastoma, undergoing nonglioma brain surgery, or in good health (not recorded which). The sample comprised glioma tissue, nonneoplastic brain tissue, or PBMCs (not recorded which). The DNA reads as follows: TGTGCCAGCAGTGATAGTTGGGGGAATGGCTACACCTTC. This sequence encodes CASSDSWGNGYTF.